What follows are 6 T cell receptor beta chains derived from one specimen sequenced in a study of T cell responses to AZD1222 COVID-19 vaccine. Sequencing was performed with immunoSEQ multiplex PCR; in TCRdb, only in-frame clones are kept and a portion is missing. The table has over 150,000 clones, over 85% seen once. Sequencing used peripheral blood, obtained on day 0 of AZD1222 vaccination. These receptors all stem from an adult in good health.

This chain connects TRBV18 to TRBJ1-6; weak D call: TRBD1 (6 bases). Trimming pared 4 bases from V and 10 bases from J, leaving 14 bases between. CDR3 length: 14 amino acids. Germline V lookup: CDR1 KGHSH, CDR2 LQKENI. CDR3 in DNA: TGTGCCAGCTCACTACAGGGAGGAGCCTCACCCCTCCACTTT. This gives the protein CASSLQGGASPLHF.

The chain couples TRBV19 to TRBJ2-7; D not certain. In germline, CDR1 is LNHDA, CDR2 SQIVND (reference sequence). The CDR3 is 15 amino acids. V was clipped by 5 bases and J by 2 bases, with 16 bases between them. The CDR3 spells CASSQAPGGAYEQYF. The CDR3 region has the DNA TGTGCCAGTAGTCAGGCTCCAGGTGGAGCCTACGAGCAGTACTTC.

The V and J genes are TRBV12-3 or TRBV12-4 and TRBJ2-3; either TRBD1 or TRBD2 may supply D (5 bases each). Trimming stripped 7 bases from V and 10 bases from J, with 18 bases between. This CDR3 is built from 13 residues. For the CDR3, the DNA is TGTGCCAGCACCTCGGAGATAAGGGACCCGCAGTATTTT. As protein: CASTSEIRDPQYF.

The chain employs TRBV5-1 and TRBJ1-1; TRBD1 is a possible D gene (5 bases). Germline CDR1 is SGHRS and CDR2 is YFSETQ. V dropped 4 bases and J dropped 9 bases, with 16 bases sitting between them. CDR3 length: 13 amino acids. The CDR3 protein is CASSPSQGKKAFF. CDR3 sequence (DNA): TGCGCCAGCAGCCCGAGTCAGGGTAAGAAAGCTTTCTTT.

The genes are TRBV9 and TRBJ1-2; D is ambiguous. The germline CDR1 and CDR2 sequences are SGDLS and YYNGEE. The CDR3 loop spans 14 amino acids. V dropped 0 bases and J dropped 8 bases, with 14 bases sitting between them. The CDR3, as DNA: TGTGCCAGCAGCGTAGAGGCCGGTCGCCTCGGCTACACCTTC. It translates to CASSVEAGRLGYTF.

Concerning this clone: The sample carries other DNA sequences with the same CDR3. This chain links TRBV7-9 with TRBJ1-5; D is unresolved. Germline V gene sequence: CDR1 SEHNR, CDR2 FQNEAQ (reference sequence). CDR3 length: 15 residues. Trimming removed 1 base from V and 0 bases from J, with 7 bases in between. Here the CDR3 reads CASSLGGYSNQPQHF. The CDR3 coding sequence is TGTGCCAGCAGCTTAGGCGGGTATAGCAATCAGCCCCAGCATTTT.